These 4 T cell receptor beta chains were all obtained from the same sample, sequenced in a study of T cells in Graves' hyperthyroidism and ophthalmopathy. RNA transcripts gave rise to amplified TCR beta CDR3 regions. Carried out on the TCR CDR3, a first-round RT-PCR used the HTBI primer set. TCRdb reanalysed the multiplex PCR reads using MiXCR and keeps one entry per CDR3 protein. The table lists a few hundred thousand distinct CDR3 sequences, less than 25% of them singletons. The sample consisted of blood. Every receptor here comes from a young man with Graves' hyperthyroidism.

This clonotype was seen repeatedly, ten times or more. V usage is TRBV9 and J usage is TRBJ2-2; tentative D call: TRBD2 (7 bases). The CDR3 covers 15 residues. V was shortened by 3 bases and J by 6 bases, with 15 bases between the two germline ends. The V gene's germline CDR1 is SGDLS and CDR2 YYNGEE. The DNA of the CDR3 is TGTGCCAGCAGCGGACCAACAGGGAGGGCCGGGGAGCTGTTTTTT. Residues: CASSGPTGRAGELFF. The variable domain in full, with the rest retrieved from reference TRBV9 and TRBJ2-2, is DSGVTQTPKHLITATGQRVTLRCSPRSGDLSVYWYQQSLDQGLQFLIQYYNGEERAKGNILERFSAQQFPDLHSELNLSSLELGDSALYFCASSGPTGRAGELFFGEGSRLTVL.

This clonotype was counted a few times. Here the CDR3 reads CSASRGSYEQYF. In DNA form, the CDR3 reads TGCAGTGCTAGCCGGGGATCCTACGAGCAGTACTTC. This chain uses TRBV20-1 with TRBJ2-7, with a weak D call TRBD2 (5 bases). V shed 3 bases and J shed 1 base, with 7 bases lying between them. Germline CDR1 and CDR2: DFQATT and SNEGSKA (reference sequence). This CDR3 has 12 residues.

This clonotype was observed at least ten times. The CDR3 protein is CASSASGGYTGELFF. The CDR3 coding sequence is TGTGCCAGCAGTGCTAGCGGGGGTTACACCGGGGAGCTGTTTTTT. The chain combines TRBV6-1 with TRBJ2-2, with 10 bases identical to TRBD2. V lost 4 bases and J lost 3; bases outside the gene matches: 2. Germline V gene data show CDR1 as MNHNS and CDR2 as SASEGT. The CDR3 runs to 15 residues.

At least ten counts were recorded for this clonotype. This chain connects TRBV10-3 to TRBJ2-2; 8 bases are a match to TRBD1. The CDR3 spans 14 residues. The trim removed 6 bases at V and 4 bases at J, leaving 4 bases unmatched. CDR1 ENHRY and CDR2 SYGVKD come from the germline V gene. The CDR3 here is CAISRQGITGELFF. The CDR3 nucleotides read TGTGCCATCAGCCGACAGGGGATCACCGGGGAGCTGTTTTTT.